A single count supports the clone carrying this T cell receptor (beta chain). This CDR3 region has 13 residues. Germline values: CDR1 SGHRS, CDR2 YFSETQ. Trimming took 8 bases from V and 4 from J; bases not matched to a gene: 8. Libraries were prepared by immunoSEQ multiplex PCR; TCRdb keeps only in-frame clonotypes and omits some of them. The data show about 210,000 clones, roughly four fifths seen once. The source of the sample is a study of blood T cell repertoires in COVID-19. Turning to the study itself: The analysed material was cDNA or gDNA that came from T cells, B-cell-depleted T cells, or PBMCs.

The sample comprised peripheral blood. The clonotype originates from a woman between 50 and 59 years old with active or convalescent COVID-19. The chain is built from TRBV5-1 and TRBJ2-5; 7 bases map to TRBD1. CDR3 protein: CASNRGWRETQYF. The CDR3 nucleotides read TGCGCCAGTAACAGGGGTTGGAGAGAGACCCAGTACTTC.